These T cell receptor beta chains were read from a single sample in a study of OX40 agonist ivuxolimab in advanced cancers. Profiled with immunoSEQ multiplex PCR; TCRdb holds only in-frame clones, not every one. The data show some 150,000 clones, with roughly nine tenths seen just once and 0.95% to 1.4% held by the top ten. This specimen consisted of CD4+ or CD8+ T cells sorted from blood, obtained in a trial of the OX40 agonist ivuxolimab. All receptors come from an adult with an advanced solid tumor such as melanoma, head and neck, liver or kidney cancer. The CDR3 runs from the conserved cysteine through the conserved F or W. A D gene is named only where the DNA matches it firmly. Expanded clones are given a class, and other clones once, few, many or no size at all.

CDR3: CASSRGSTGGGMNTEAFF
DNA: TGTGCCAGCTCACGGGGGTCGACAGGGGGCGGAATGAACACTGAAGCTTTCTTT
size: -
D: TRBD1
J: TRBJ1-1
V: TRBV18

CDR3: CASIPGQSNRGEKLFF
DNA: TGTGCCAGCATCCCGGGACAGTCCAATCGGGGTGAAAAACTGTTTTTT
size: -
D: TRBD1
J: TRBJ1-4
V: TRBV2

CDR3: CASISPTTQGSNQPQHF
DNA: TGTGCCAGCATCTCCCCCACAACACAGGGCAGCAATCAGCCCCAGCATTTT
size: once
D: -
J: TRBJ1-5
V: TRBV28

CDR3: CASHTTDRVTEAFF
DNA: TGTGCCAGCCACACCACGGACAGGGTCACTGAAGCTTTCTTT
size: -
D: TRBD1
J: TRBJ1-1
V: TRBV28

CDR3: CASSDSGGFGNTIYF
DNA: TGTGCCAGCAGCGACTCAGGGGGATTCGGAAACACCATATATTTT
size: -
D: TRBD1
J: TRBJ1-3
V: TRBV9

CDR3: CASSEAERLAAYNEQFF
DNA: TGTGCCAGCAGTGAAGCGGAGAGGCTAGCGGCCTACAATGAGCAGTTCTTC
size: -
D: TRBD2
J: TRBJ2-1
V: TRBV6-1

CDR3: CASRRDPNTGELFF
DNA: TGTGCCAGCAGAAGGGATCCGAACACCGGGGAGCTGTTTTTT
size: -
D: -
J: TRBJ2-2
V: TRBV28

CDR3: CASSYGGTTNYGYTF
DNA: TGTGCCAGCAGTTACGGAGGGACGACTAACTATGGCTACACCTTC
size: -
D: -
J: TRBJ1-2
V: TRBV6-5

CDR3: CASSAGPYEKLFF
DNA: TGTGCCAGCTCCGCAGGGCCCTATGAAAAACTGTTTTTT
size: -
D: -
J: TRBJ1-4
V: TRBV6-1

CDR3: CASSLREGAYEQYF
DNA: TGTGCCAGTAGTCTTCGTGAAGGAGCCTACGAGCAGTACTTC
size: -
D: -
J: TRBJ2-7
V: TRBV19

CDR3: CASSLGGPSSYNEQFF
DNA: TGTGCCAGCAGCTTGGGCGGGCCCAGTTCCTACAATGAGCAGTTCTTC
size: -
D: -
J: TRBJ2-1
V: TRBV7-2

CDR3: CASSLVGGDEQFF
DNA: TGTGCCAGCAGCTTAGTGGGCGGGGACGAGCAGTTCTTC
size: -
D: -
J: TRBJ2-1
V: TRBV7-6

CDR3: CASSPTGGASGYTF
DNA: TGTGCCAGCAGTCCCACAGGGGGCGCGTCTGGCTACACCTTC
size: -
D: TRBD1
J: TRBJ1-2
V: TRBV7-9

CDR3: CASSLPELGMNEQFF
DNA: TGTGCCAGCAGTTTACCAGAGCTAGGGATGAATGAGCAGTTCTTC
size: -
D: -
J: TRBJ2-1
V: TRBV28

CDR3: CAISVQIGRGISYEQYF
DNA: TGTGCCATCAGTGTTCAGATTGGGCGAGGCATTTCCTACGAGCAGTACTTC
size: once
D: -
J: TRBJ2-7
V: TRBV10-3

CDR3: CASSGSGTGHYEQYF
DNA: TGTGCCAGCAGCGGGAGCGGAACAGGACACTACGAGCAGTACTTC
size: -
D: -
J: TRBJ2-7
V: TRBV5-4